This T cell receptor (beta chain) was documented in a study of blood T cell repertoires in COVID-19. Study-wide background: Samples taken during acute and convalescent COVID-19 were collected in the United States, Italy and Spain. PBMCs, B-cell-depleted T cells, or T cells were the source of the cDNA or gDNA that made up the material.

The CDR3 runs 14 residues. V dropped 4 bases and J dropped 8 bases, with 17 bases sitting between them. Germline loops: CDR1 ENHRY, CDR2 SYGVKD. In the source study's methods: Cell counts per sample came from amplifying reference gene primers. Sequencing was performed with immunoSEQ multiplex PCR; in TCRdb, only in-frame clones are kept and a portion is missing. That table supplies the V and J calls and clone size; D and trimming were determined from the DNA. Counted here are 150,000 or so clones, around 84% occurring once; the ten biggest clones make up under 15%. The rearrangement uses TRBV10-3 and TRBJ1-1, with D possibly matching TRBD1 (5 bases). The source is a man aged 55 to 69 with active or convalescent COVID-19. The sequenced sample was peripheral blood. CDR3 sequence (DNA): TGTGCCATCAGTGGCAGGGAGGATAAGGGGGAAGCTTTCTTT. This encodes CAISGREDKGEAFF.